The next 21 T cell receptor beta chains were all read from a single sample in a study of glioma-infiltrating T cells. TCR alpha and beta CDR3 regions were amplified from RNA using iRepertoire nested multiplex PCR. MiXCR, applied by TCRdb to the multiplex PCR reads, yields one record per CDR3 protein. This sample carries approximately 110,000 distinct CDR3 sequences, less than 30% of them seen once, and the ten largest clones take 13% to 15%. The sample comprised glioma tissue, nonneoplastic brain tissue, or PBMCs (not recorded which). Receptors originate from a human donor with low-grade glioma or glioblastoma, undergoing nonglioma brain surgery, or in good health (not recorded which).

The chain links TRBV6-5 to TRBJ2-5, with D maybe TRBD2 (6 bases). CDR1 and CDR2 from the germline V gene are MNHEY and SVGAGI. The V end was cut by 4 bases, the J end by 5 bases, with 8 bases between. This CDR3 spans 12 amino acids. The CDR3 is CASSSDYETQYF. DNA for the CDR3: TGTGCCAGCAGTTCGGACTACGAGACCCAGTACTTC.

In this sample, this clonotype turned up many times. Germline is not matched at one junction end, which may reflect a read error. The chain has TRBV10-3 and TRBJ2-7; 8 bases line up with TRBD1. This CDR3 is 13 amino acids long. Germline CDR1 reads ENHRY; CDR2 reads SYGVKD. The CDR3 DNA reads TGTGCCACGCGGGACAGGCTCTCCCACGAGCAGTACTTC. It encodes CATRDRLSHEQYF.

Turning to this clonotype: A single base separates this from a much larger clone, so it may be a read error. The DNA is omitted, as the CDR3 cannot be located on it reliably, and the CDR3 follows TCRdb's listing. The gene calls are TRBV20-1 and TRBJ2-6. The CDR3 is 12 residues long, counting both termini. Germline CDR1 reads DFQATT; CDR2 reads SNEGSKA (reference sequence). The CDR3 region is CSVAGGANVLNF.

With respect to this clonotype: The limits of the CDR3 on the DNA are not certain, so only TCRdb's listed CDR3 is given. V is TRBV6-2 or TRBV6-3 and J is TRBJ1-6. The CDR3 contains 24 residues when both ends are counted. The germline V gene has CDR1 MNHEY and CDR2 SVGEGT. The CDR3 sequence is CASSSEPGLAVNEQFFGPTPPLHF.

The CDR3 nucleotides read TGTGCCAGCAGATCGTCGGCTAGCGGCCACAATGAGCAGTTCTTC. This translates into CASRSSASGHNEQFF. The V gene is TRBV6-1, the J gene TRBJ2-1, with TRBD2 matching over 7 bases. Per the germline V gene, CDR1 is MNHNS and CDR2 is SASEGT. CDR3 length equals 15 residues. Losses at the gene ends were 6 bases for V and 5 bases for J; bases not matched to a gene: 10.

This clonotype was found many times. The V gene is TRBV27, the J gene TRBJ2-7; no definite D call. The germline CDR1 and CDR2 sequences are MNHEY and SMNVEV (reference sequence). Deletions cut 2 bases from V and 4 bases from J, with 9 bases between. The CDR3 covers 13 residues. Here the CDR3 DNA reads TGTGCCAGCAGTTTAGGGCAATCGTACGAGCAGTACTTC. This encodes CASSLGQSYEQYF.

This clonotype was seen just once. An end of the junction does not agree with germline; a read error may underlie this. J is TRBJ2-7 and V is TRBV19, with 7 bases aligning to TRBD2. Per germline, CDR1 LNHDA and CDR2 SQIVND (reference sequence). This CDR3 is built from 15 residues. CDR3 residues: CVSSSLAASSYEQYF. The CDR3 DNA is TGTGTCAGTAGTTCCCTAGCGGCTTCATCCTACGAGCAGTACTTC.

Ten or more counts support this clonotype. The J gene is TRBJ1-2, the V gene TRBV20-1, with 7 positions matching TRBD1. Unmatched junction bases numbered 19, after V lost 6 bases and J lost 3 bases. This CDR3 is 17 amino acids long. CDR1 and CDR2 (germline): DFQATT, SNEGSKA (reference sequence). The CDR3 reads CSAATPKTTGTDYGYTF. CDR3 bases: TGCAGTGCCGCCACCCCCAAAACGACAGGGACCGACTATGGCTACACCTTC.

The gene calls are TRBV4-1 and TRBJ2-5; TRBD1 is a possible D gene (6 bases). Looked up from germline, CDR1 is MGHRA and CDR2 is YSYEKL. V was clipped by 4 bases and J by 2 bases, with 20 bases between them. CDR3 length: 17 amino acids. The CDR3 region is CASSRGQKSLGQETQYF. The CDR3 nucleotides read TGCGCCAGCAGCCGCGGACAGAAAAGTTTGGGGCAAGAGACCCAGTACTTC.

This clonotype was observed many times. V is TRBV20-1 and J is TRBJ2-3; tentative D call: TRBD1 (6 bases). CDR1 is DFQATT and CDR2 is SNEGSKA in the germline V gene (reference sequence). With 4 bases removed from V and 1 base from J, the gap between germline ends came to 15 bases. This CDR3 has 15 residues. The CDR3 spells CSAMGTTVRTDTQYF. The DNA for the CDR3 is TGCAGTGCTATGGGGACAACTGTGCGCACAGATACGCAGTATTTT.

This clonotype was detected many times. This chain links TRBV7-9 with TRBJ1-1, with 9 bases that match TRBD1. V dropped 5 bases and J dropped 5; count of bases not matched to a gene: 9. The germline V gene has CDR1 SEHNR and CDR2 FQNEAQ (reference sequence). The CDR3 is 15 residues long. The CDR3 nucleotides read TGTGCCAGCAGCATCCGACAGGGGGTACGGACTGAAGCTTTCTTT. This sequence encodes CASSIRQGVRTEAFF.

This clonotype was recorded many times. The rearrangement joins TRBV28 to TRBJ1-1, with D unresolved. The V end was cut by 4 bases, the J end by 6 bases, with 6 bases between. This CDR3 region has 11 residues. The germline CDR1 and CDR2 sequences are MDHEN and SYDVKM. CDR3 DNA: TGTGCCAGCAGTTCGGCTGCTGAAGCTTTCTTT. Its protein is CASSSAAEAFF.

This chain connects TRBV12-3 or TRBV12-4 to TRBJ2-1, with TRBD1 matching 8 bases. The CDR3 covers 13 residues. Unmatched junction bases numbered 6, after V lost 5 bases and J lost 9 bases. The CDR3 loop reads CASSRGTGVEQFF. In DNA form, the CDR3 reads TGTGCCAGCAGTAGGGGGACAGGTGTTGAGCAGTTCTTC.

This clonotype was counted ten times or more. The rearrangement joins TRBV6-1 to TRBJ2-1; TRBD2 agrees at 9 bases. The CDR3 loop spans 14 amino acids. The germline gives CDR1 MNHNS, CDR2 SASEGT. Germline trimming cut 8 bases from V and 8 bases from J; bases unmatched to any gene: 10. CDR3 nucleotide sequence: TGTGCCAGCCGAGCGGGAGGACCTTCGGATGAGCAGTTCTTC. Residues: CASRAGGPSDEQFF.

This clonotype has a count of ten or more. This rearrangement joins TRBV5-1 to TRBJ2-3; 8 bases match TRBD2. V lost 2 bases, J lost 2 bases, and 7 bases stayed unmatched. Germline CDR1 SGHRS, CDR2 YFSETQ. This CDR3 is 16 amino acids long. CDR3 sequence (DNA): TGCGCCAGCAGCTTTGGGCTAGCGGGTTTCACAGATACGCAGTATTTT. It yields the protein CASSFGLAGFTDTQYF.

This clonotype has at least ten counts. The chain joins TRBV7-9 to TRBJ1-4, with unresolved D. Trimming took 1 base from V and 1 from J, leaving 10 bases between them. The germline V gene has CDR1 SEHNR and CDR2 FQNEAQ (reference sequence). This CDR3 comprises 16 residues. CDR3 in DNA: TGTGCCAGCAGCTTAGGACGAATGGGAACTAATGAAAAACTGTTTTTT. Residues: CASSLGRMGTNEKLFF.

The genes are TRBV12-3 or TRBV12-4 and TRBJ1-2, with 7 positions matching TRBD1. Trimming took 2 bases from V and 5 from J; bases not matched to a gene: 5. The CDR3 consists of 14 residues. The CDR3 DNA is TGTGCCAGCAGTTTATGGCAGGGGGGTTATGGCTACACCTTC. It codes for CASSLWQGGYGYTF.

This clonotype was detected many times. The chain joins TRBV28 to TRBJ2-7; D is unresolved. Germline V lookup: CDR1 MDHEN, CDR2 SYDVKM. V gave up 3 bases and J gave up 3 bases, with 9 bases separating them. CDR3 length: 13 residues. The CDR3 sequence: CASSLGSNYEQYF. CDR3 DNA sequence: TGTGCCAGCAGTTTGGGCTCTAACTACGAGCAGTACTTC.

Points on this clonotype: Since the CDR3 does not end with the conserved phenylalanine or tryptophan, this likely comes from a read error. The chain couples TRBV6-6 to TRBJ2-7; tentatively, D is TRBD2 (6 bases). Deletions cut 6 bases from V and 3 bases from J, with 15 bases between. CDR1 MNHNY and CDR2 SVGAGI come from the germline V gene (reference sequence). CDR3 length: 14 amino acids. In DNA form, the CDR3 reads TGTGCCAGCAGCGCCCGGGACTCCAACTACGAGCAGTACATC. Its translation is CASSARDSNYEQYI.

There are many counts of this clonotype. The V and J genes are TRBV12-5 and TRBJ2-1, with 14 bases fitting TRBD2. The germline CDR1 and CDR2 sequences are LGHNT and FRNRAP. The CDR3 totals 18 residues. J was trimmed by 7 bases and V by 4 bases; bases with no gene match: 12. The CDR3 loop reads CASGSGLAGAPTRNEQFF. The CDR3 bases are TGTGCTAGTGGTTCGGGACTAGCGGGAGCACCCACTAGAAATGAGCAGTTCTTC.

About this clonotype: Being one base from a much bigger clone, this may be a read error. V gene TRBV20-1 combines with J gene TRBJ1-3; D is unclear. CDR3 length: 15 amino acids. Germline CDR1 reads DFQATT; CDR2 reads SNEGSKA (reference sequence). CDR3 residues: CSARVPPSTGNNIYF. The DNA of the CDR3 is TGCAGTGCTAGAGTTCCACCTAGCACTGGAAACAACATATATTTT.